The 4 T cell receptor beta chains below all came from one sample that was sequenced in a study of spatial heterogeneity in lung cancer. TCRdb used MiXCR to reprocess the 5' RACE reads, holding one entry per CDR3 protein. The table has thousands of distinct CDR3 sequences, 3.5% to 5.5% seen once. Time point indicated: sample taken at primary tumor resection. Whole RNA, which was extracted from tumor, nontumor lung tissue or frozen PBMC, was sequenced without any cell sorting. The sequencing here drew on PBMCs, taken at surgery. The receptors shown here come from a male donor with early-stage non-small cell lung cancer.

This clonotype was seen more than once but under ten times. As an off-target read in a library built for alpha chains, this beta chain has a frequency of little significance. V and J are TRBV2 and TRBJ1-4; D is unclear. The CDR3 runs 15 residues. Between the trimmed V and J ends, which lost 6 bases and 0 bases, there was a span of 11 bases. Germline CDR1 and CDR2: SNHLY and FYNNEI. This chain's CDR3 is CASSREGTTNEKLFF. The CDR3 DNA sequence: TGTGCCAGCAGCCGGGAAGGGACAACTAATGAAAAACTGTTTTTT.

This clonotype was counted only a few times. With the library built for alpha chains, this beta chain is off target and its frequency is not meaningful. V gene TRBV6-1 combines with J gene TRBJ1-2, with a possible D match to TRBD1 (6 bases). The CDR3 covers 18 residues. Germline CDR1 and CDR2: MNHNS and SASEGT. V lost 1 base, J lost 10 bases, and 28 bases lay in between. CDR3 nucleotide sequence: TGTGCCAGCAGTGAAGTATCCTATCCACGCGCTGACAGGAGGTACTACACCTTC. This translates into CASSEVSYPRADRRYYTF.

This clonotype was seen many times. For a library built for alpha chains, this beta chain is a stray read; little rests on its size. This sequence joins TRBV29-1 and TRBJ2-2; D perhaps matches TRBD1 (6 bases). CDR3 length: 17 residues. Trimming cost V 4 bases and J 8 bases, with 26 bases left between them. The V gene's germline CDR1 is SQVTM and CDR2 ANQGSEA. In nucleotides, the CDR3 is TGCAGCGTTGGGGAGCCGACAGGAGAGGGGTTTCTTGGGGAGCTGTTTTTT. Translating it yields CSVGEPTGEGFLGELFF.

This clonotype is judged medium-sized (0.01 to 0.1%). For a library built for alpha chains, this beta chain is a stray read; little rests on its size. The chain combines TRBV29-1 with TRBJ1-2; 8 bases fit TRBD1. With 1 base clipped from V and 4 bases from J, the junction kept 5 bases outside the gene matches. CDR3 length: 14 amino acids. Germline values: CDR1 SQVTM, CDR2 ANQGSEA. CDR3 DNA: TGCAGCGTTGAAGGGGGACAGGACGCCTATGGCTACACCTTC. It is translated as CSVEGGQDAYGYTF.